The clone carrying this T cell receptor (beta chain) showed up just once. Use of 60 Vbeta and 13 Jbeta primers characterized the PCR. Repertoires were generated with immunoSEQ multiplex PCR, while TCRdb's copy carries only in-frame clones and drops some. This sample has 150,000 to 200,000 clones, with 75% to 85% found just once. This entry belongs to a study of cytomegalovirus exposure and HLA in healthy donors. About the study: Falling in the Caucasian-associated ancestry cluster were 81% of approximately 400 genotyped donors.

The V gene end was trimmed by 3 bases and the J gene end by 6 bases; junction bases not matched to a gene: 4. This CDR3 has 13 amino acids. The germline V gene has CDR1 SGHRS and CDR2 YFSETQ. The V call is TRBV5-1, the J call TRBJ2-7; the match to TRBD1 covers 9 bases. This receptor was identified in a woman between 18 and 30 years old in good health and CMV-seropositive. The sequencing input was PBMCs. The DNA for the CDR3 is TGCGCCAGCAGCTGGGACAGGGTCTCCGAGCAGTACTTC. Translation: CASSWDRVSEQYF.